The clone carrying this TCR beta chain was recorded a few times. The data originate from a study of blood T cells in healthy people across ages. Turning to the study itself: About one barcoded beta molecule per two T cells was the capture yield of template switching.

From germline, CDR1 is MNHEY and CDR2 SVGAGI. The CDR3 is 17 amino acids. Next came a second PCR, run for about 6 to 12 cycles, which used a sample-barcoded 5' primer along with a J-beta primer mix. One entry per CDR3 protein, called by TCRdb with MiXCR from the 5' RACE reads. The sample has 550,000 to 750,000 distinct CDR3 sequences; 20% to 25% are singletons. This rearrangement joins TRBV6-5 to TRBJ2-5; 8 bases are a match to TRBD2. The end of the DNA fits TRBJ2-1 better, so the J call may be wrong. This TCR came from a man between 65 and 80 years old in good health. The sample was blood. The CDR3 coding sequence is TGTGCCAGCAGTTACTCTATGGGGGGTAGCGGGAACAATGAGCAGTTCTTC. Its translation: CASSYSMGGSGNNEQFF.